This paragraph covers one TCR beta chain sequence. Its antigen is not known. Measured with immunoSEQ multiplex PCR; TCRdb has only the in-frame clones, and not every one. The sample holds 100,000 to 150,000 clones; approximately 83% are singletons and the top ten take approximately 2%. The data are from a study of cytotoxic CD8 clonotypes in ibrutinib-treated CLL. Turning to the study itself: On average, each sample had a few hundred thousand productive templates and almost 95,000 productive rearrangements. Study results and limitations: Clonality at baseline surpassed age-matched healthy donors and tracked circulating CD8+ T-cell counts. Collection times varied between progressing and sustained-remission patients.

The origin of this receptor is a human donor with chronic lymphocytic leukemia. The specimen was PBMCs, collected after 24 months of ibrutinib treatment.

CDR3 DNA sequence: TGTGCCAGCAGACGGGACGACACAGATACGCAGTATTTT. Translating gives CASRRDDTDTQYF. J is TRBJ2-3 and V is TRBV6-4, with D tentatively TRBD1 or TRBD2 (5 bases each). The CDR3 is 13 residues long. V was cut by 6 bases and J by 2 bases, with 9 bases left in between. CDR1 and CDR2 from the germline V gene are MRHNA and SNTAGT.